This T cell receptor (beta chain) stems from a study of shared clonotypes between healthy human individuals (dated by TCRdb to between 2020 and 2021). The study in broad terms: A few men and two women, aged 18 to 49 years, made up the cohort. The study deeply sequenced blood TCR repertoires of about five healthy adults to estimate repertoire size and the extent of clonotype sharing between individuals. Between about 0.94 and 8.9 billion PBMCs per donor were obtained by leukapheresis. Different laboratories and diverse techniques were used to prepare libraries and sequence TCR repertoires, to increase sequencing depth and limit assay-specific biases. For each donor, CD4 naive and CD4 memory were each given three plates, CD8 naive was given two plates, and CD8 memory was given one plate.

Using the deep immunoSEQ assay, multiplex PCR amplified TCR CDR3 regions from genomic DNA. Extracted genomic DNA from each cell subset was distributed evenly across all wells of several immunoSEQ 96-well plates, and each plate was treated as a replicate. For sorted subsets, about 200 ng genomic DNA, equal to 30,000 to 35,000 T cell genomes, was loaded into each replicate PCR. Purified libraries were quantified with a Qubit 3.0 fluorometer, sized on a Bioanalyzer 2100, and re-quantified with the KAPA Library Quantification kit. Each immunoSEQ 96-well plate was sequenced on its own single-read 150-cycle Illumina NextSeq 550 flow cell. As for how the authors treated the data: Because the immunoSEQ output held only junctional sequences and lacked quality scores, the filtering could not match the filtering applied to full-length reads. To assign V/J genes and CDR3, sequences were annotated against IMGT germline references using PyIR, a Python wrapper for IgBLAST v1.9. Reads were filtered out if the reads had weak V/J assignments (E-value above 1e-6), no CDR3, stop codons, out-of-frame junctions, or ambiguous translated residues. A V3J clonotype was defined by an identical inferred V gene, J gene, and CDR3 amino acid sequence. Percentage overlap between repertoires was computed as shared unique clonotypes divided by the size of the smaller repertoire. Three approaches were used to assess repertoire richness: RTK rarefaction, the Chao1 estimator, and Recon v2.1 estimates of unobserved clonotypes. OLGA was used to compute generation probabilities for all TCRbeta clonotypes that the gDNA method yielded from a handful of donors. The immuneACCESS repertoire file appears here via TCRdb, limited to in-frame rearrangements. These files lack a portion of the clones; in checked studies, under half of the deficit traces to unresolved V genes, and the cause of the others is not known. V and J calls and clone size follow that table, whereas D and trimming were derived from the DNA. The sample table records about 2 million clones; 95% of these occur just once. 0.13% of the sample is in the top ten clones.

Broad study findings and their caveats: Pairwise subsampling led to the expectation that sequencing depth would affect the degree of clonotype sharing among donors. Only blood was sampled, and tissue TCR repertoires likely differ from those in blood. Incomplete sequencing was indicated by rarefaction of sorted-subset datasets, despite the large sequencing depth. Compared with non-shared clonotypes, the clonotypes found in all four sorted-subset donors had higher generation probabilities. The genetic and exposure-history diversity represented was limited by the small number of donors. Sharing across several donors was observed for approximately 5% of naive CD4, 3.5% of naive CD8, 2% to 2.5% of memory CD4, and about 0.4% of memory CD8 clonotypes. Larger estimated clonotype richness was generally found for naive subsets than for memory subsets.

In regard to this clone: This clone's antigen is unknown. The record has no base qualities; no much larger clone is one base away. Other DNA sequences within the sample encode an identical CDR3.

Healthy HIV-negative adults with no recently reported acute infections or vaccinations were included as donors. Every donor was a Caucasian adult living in Nashville, Tennessee, USA. CD4+ T cells were enriched by magnetic negative selection, after which naive cells were positively selected on CD45RA and the negative fraction was taken as the memory subset. Blood was obtained by leukapheresis, after which PBMCs were separated by Ficoll-Histopaque density gradient centrifugation and cryopreserved in liquid nitrogen vapor phase. Analytical flow cytometry was used to check the purity and quantity of every magnetically sorted T cell population. Genomic DNA was isolated from each sorted fraction and quantified by UV absorbance on a Nanodrop 2000c. Sequencing was performed on naive CD4+ T cells sorted from blood. Reading the label with the study, this specimen's cell subset or site is: CD45RA+ positively selected. This receptor was identified in a man younger than 35 in good health.

The encoded CDR3 is CASSQDHGATNEKLFF. The DNA reads TGCGCCAGCAGCCAAGATCACGGGGCGACTAATGAAAAACTGTTTTTT. The chain uses TRBV4-1 and TRBJ1-4, with TRBD1 tentatively as D gene (5 bases match). A distance of 10 bases separates the germline ends of V and J, which lose 0 bases and 2 bases respectively. The CDR3 has 16 amino acids, counting the end cysteine and phenylalanine. The DNA shown is the 48-base CDR3, in frame from base 1. The germline V gene specifies MGHRA as CDR1 and YSYEKL as CDR2.